This TCR beta chain was identified in a study of blood T cell repertoires in COVID-19. The wider study: The United States, Italy and Spain supplied acute and convalescent COVID-19 samples. PBMCs, B-cell-depleted T cells, or T cells were the source of the cDNA or gDNA that made up the material.

Authors' processing steps: The assay estimated nucleated cells by amplifying reference gene primers. The assay was immunoSEQ multiplex PCR, and TCRdb's table has in-frame clones only and misses some. D and trimming come from the DNA, and the V and J calls and clone size come from that table. The sample has around 220,000 clones, around 85% seen once; the top ten hold about 5%. The CDR3 runs to 13 residues. Germline CDR1 is LNHDA and CDR2 is SQIVND (reference sequence). V lost 11 bases, J lost 2 bases, and 12 bases lay in between. This clone was seen once. The clonotype comes from a human donor in a cohort sampled during active COVID-19. Sequenced material: peripheral blood. This chain uses TRBV19 with TRBJ2-2; weak D call: TRBD2 (5 bases). This CDR3 reads CAQDGLNTGELFF. In DNA, the CDR3 is TGTGCCCAGGACGGACTCAACACCGGGGAGCTGTTTTTT. The complete variable domain, with remaining parts taken from reference TRBV19 and TRBJ2-2, reads DGGITQSPKYLFRKEGQNVTLSCEQNLNHDAMYWYRQDPGQGLRLIYYSQIVNDFQKGDIAEGYSVSREKKESFPLTVTSAQKNPTAFYLCAQDGLNTGELFFGEGSRLTVL.